This record covers a single TCR beta chain. Its antigen is currently unknown. Amplification used 60 Vbeta primers and 13 Jbeta primers. Data came from immunoSEQ multiplex PCR; TCRdb stores just in-frame clones and leaves some out. The sample holds around 99,000 clones, 60% to 80% seen once. This specimen comes from a study of cytomegalovirus exposure and HLA in healthy donors. Study-level information: A prior study identified just under 120 million unique TCR beta sequences from about 180 million T cells.

Study-level results: Earlier analysis yielded a pattern in which most TCR beta V segments were productive about 90% or about 30% of the time. In a later analysis, productive TCRs from donors in an Asian-associated ancestry cluster reportedly carried fewer N-insertions than the cohort mean. A later analysis found TCR association rates differed by HLA locus, highest for DRB1 and lowest for HLA-C.

Specimen: PBMCs. This sequence was found in a man aged 45-65 years in good health and CMV-seropositive.

The CDR3 sequence: CASTIDRADTEAFF. For the CDR3, the DNA is TGTGCCAGCACCATAGACAGGGCGGACACTGAAGCTTTCTTT. The genes are TRBV6-1 and TRBJ1-1; the match to TRBD1 covers 7 bases. J was trimmed by 3 bases and V by 7 bases; bases with no gene match: 8. The CDR3 has 14 amino acids. The germline gives CDR1 MNHNS, CDR2 SASEGT.